A single sample gave rise to the 6 T cell receptor beta chains below, sequenced in a study of T cell responses to AZD1222 COVID-19 vaccine. The table came from immunoSEQ multiplex PCR; TCRdb's copy has only in-frame clones and leaves some out. The sample has approximately 140,000 clones, 70% to 90% seen once. Source: peripheral blood, taken on day 0 of AZD1222 vaccination. These receptors originate from an adult in good health.

The chain has TRBV7-3 and TRBJ2-5; D uncertain. This CDR3 has 14 amino acids. V lost 2 bases and J 0 bases, leaving 7 bases between the germline ends. Germline lookup yields CDR1 SGHTA and CDR2 FQGTGA. The CDR3 protein is CASSLSGNQETQYF. As DNA, the CDR3 is TGTGCCAGCAGCTTATCGGGTAACCAAGAGACCCAGTACTTC.

CDR3: CASSLGQNYEQYF. The CDR3 nucleotides read TGTGCCAGCAGCTTAGGACAGAACTACGAGCAGTACTTC. This chain connects TRBV11-3 to TRBJ2-7; perhaps TRBD1 as D (5 bases). This CDR3 has 13 amino acids. Trimming removed 1 base from V and 3 bases from J, with 7 bases in between. Germline assignment: CDR1 SGHNT and CDR2 YENEEA.

This clone was seen once. The V and J genes are TRBV5-1 and TRBJ1-4; no clear D gene. V was clipped by 4 bases and J by 0 bases, with 13 bases between them. The CDR3 runs to 16 residues. CDR1 SGHRS and CDR2 YFSETQ come from the germline V gene. CDR3 in amino acids: CASSPGLITTNEKLFF. CDR3 DNA: TGCGCCAGCAGCCCCGGCTTGATAACAACTAATGAAAAACTGTTTTTT.

The chain links TRBV28 to TRBJ1-2; TRBD1 matches at 8 bases. With V trimmed by 5 bases and J by 5 bases, 4 bases remained unmatched. Germline V gives CDR1 MDHEN, CDR2 SYDVKM. The CDR3 runs to 13 residues. The CDR3 sequence: CASSRTGRYGYTF. The CDR3 DNA is TGTGCCAGCAGTCGGACAGGGCGATATGGCTACACCTTC.

The rearrangement links TRBV7-8 to TRBJ2-1; possible D gene TRBD2, 6 bases. CDR1 and CDR2 from the germline V gene are SGHVS and FQNEAQ. V dropped 6 bases and J dropped 4 bases, with 19 bases sitting between them. This CDR3 has 16 amino acids. The CDR3 nucleotides read TGTGCCAGCAGTTACTACCCCGGGACTTATTACAATGAGCAGTTCTTC. It yields the protein CASSYYPGTYYNEQFF.

The chain couples TRBV5-1 to TRBJ2-5; possibly TRBD2 for D (5 bases). V lost 0 bases, J lost 3 bases, and 9 bases lay in between. Looked up from germline, CDR1 is SGHRS and CDR2 is YFSETQ. This CDR3 is 14 amino acids long. CDR3 amino acids: CASSLERVEETQYF. CDR3 coding DNA: TGCGCCAGCAGCTTGGAGAGGGTTGAAGAGACCCAGTACTTC. Drawing the rest from reference TRBV5-1 and TRBJ2-5, the complete variable domain is KAGVTQTPRYLIKTRGQQVTLSCSPISGHRSVSWYQQTPGQGLQFLFEYFSETQRNKGNFPGRFSGRQFSNSRSEMNVSTLELGDSALYLCASSLERVEETQYFGPGTRLLVL.